The sequence of this TCR beta chain was determined in a study of T cell responses to AZD1222 COVID-19 vaccine listed by TCRdb under 2021. At the level of the whole study: AZD1222 recipients with second doses at about 4 weeks or about 12 weeks were pooled, because spike-specific TCR depth and breadth did not differ between schedules. TCR sequencing covered 230 to 250 trial participants: 200 to 220 given two doses of AZD1222 and around 26 given two doses of MenACWY control vaccine. Trial participants were enrolled into age subgroups of 18-55, 56-69 and 70-plus years, which contained about 150, 28 and 57 TCR-sequenced participants, respectively.

The CDR3 regions of human TCRbeta chains were analyzed by immunosequencing. As for the authors' bioinformatics: TCRs in the repertoires were compared against a reference library of SARS-CoV-2-specific TCRs that had been generated with the MIRA antigen-specificity platform. Breadth was defined as the fraction of unique TCRs that were SARS-CoV-2-associated. Depth was defined as the fraction of total T cells that were SARS-CoV-2-associated. Each spike-specific TCR was assigned to its reactive spike region and to a CD4 or CD8 class using the MIRA data. Log10-transformed breadth and depth values were compared by one-way ANOVA with Sidak's multiple comparisons tests. TCRdb re-hosts the immuneACCESS table, in-frame sequences only. Its copies lack some clones; in the studies checked, an unresolved V gene accounts for under half of them, and the cause for the rest is not known. V, J and clone size derive from that table, while D and trimming were established from the DNA sequence. The sample has around 99,000 clones on record, roughly nine tenths of them singletons. The top ten clonotypes cover approximately 7.9% of the sample.

This specimen's time point label, per the study, means: baseline before first vaccination. Vaccinee samples came from UK trials COV001 and COV002, including a single-blind randomized controlled phase 2/3 trial of AZD1222 (ChAdOx1 nCoV-19) in healthy adults. For TCRbeta chain sequencing, PBMC samples from trial participants were taken at day 0 and at day 28 after the second dose. This clone showed up many times. Its antigen remains undetermined. No much larger clone exists at a distance of one base, and base qualities are not known. Overall results and qualifications from the work: Conclusions about previously exposed vaccinees are limited because only five or six AZD1222 recipients were SARS-CoV-2 seropositive at baseline. In the small 56-69-year group, the increase in depth fell short of significance, most likely because of low power. No day 14 peak-response samples were available, so repertoires were characterized only after the peak T cell response. After two AZD1222 doses, spike-specific TCR breadth and depth were significantly higher than at day 0 and than in MenACWY recipients. Participants were mostly white British and included more females than males, and it was suggested by the authors that clonal diversity may have been underestimated. Nearly half of unique spike-specific TCRs reportedly recognized epitopes outside regions mutated in the B.1.351 and B.1.1.7 variants. Vaccine-associated CD4 TCRs spanned the whole spike protein, with dominant responses in regions 160-218 and 743-854.

There are 12 amino acids in the CDR3, from cysteine to phenylalanine inclusive. Of the read, only the CDR3 DNA is kept; its 36 bases are in frame from base 1. V and J lose 4 bases and 6 bases, and a span of 6 bases separates them. Per the germline V gene, KGHSH is the CDR1 and LQKENI is the CDR2. The chain is assembled from TRBV18 and TRBJ2-2, with the D gene too uncertain to name. This TCR was recovered from an adult in good health. The specimen was peripheral blood, collected on day 0 of AZD1222 vaccination. The CDR3 region has the sequence CASSQTSGELFF. The nucleotide sequence reads TGTGCCAGCTCACAAACCTCCGGGGAGCTGTTTTTT.